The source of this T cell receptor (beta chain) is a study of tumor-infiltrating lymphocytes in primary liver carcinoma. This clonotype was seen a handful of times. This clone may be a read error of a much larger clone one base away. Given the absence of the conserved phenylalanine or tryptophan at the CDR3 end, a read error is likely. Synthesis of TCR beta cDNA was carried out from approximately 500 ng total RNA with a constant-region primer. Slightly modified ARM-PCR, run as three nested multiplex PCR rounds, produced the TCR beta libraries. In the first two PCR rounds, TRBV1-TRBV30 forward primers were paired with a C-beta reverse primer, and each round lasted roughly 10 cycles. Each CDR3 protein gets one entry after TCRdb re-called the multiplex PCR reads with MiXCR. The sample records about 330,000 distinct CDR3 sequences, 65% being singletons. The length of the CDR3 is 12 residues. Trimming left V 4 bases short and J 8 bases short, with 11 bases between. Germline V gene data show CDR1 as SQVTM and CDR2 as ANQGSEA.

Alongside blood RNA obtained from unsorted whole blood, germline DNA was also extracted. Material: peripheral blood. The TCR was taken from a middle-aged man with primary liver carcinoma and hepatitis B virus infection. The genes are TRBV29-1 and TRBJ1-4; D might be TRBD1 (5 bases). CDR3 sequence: CSVGGDGEKLFL. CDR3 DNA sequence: TGCAGCGTTGGCGGGGACGGCGAAAAACTGTTTCTT.